Presented here are 10 T cell receptor beta chains from one specimen sequenced in a study of T cells in Graves' hyperthyroidism and ophthalmopathy. Amplified TCR beta CDR3 regions derived from RNA transcripts. HTBI primers were the set used in a first-round RT-PCR of the TCR CDR3. TCRdb passed the multiplex PCR reads through MiXCR, listing each CDR3 protein once. The table lists some 370,000 distinct CDR3 sequences, roughly a sixth of them singletons. The specimen sequenced was blood. Receptor source: a woman in her 30s with Graves' hyperthyroidism that later progressed to Graves' ophthalmopathy.

There are a few counts of this clonotype. The rearrangement joins TRBV20-1 to TRBJ2-1, with TRBD2 matching 8 bases. Germline CDR1 is DFQATT and CDR2 is SNEGSKA (reference sequence). The CDR3 length is 15 residues. J lost 0 bases, V lost 4 bases, and 5 bases had no gene match. CDR3: CSATERESSYNEQFF. The DNA for the CDR3 is TGCAGTGCTACAGAGCGGGAGAGCTCCTACAATGAGCAGTTCTTC.

The chain employs TRBV11-2 and TRBJ2-1, with 7 bases identical to TRBD2. The junction had 9 bases not matched to a gene; V was cut back by 0 bases and J by 1 base. Germline loops: CDR1 SGHAT, CDR2 FQNNGV. This CDR3 comprises 18 residues. The CDR3 region is CASSLEARAGYSYNEQFF. In DNA form, the CDR3 reads TGTGCCAGCAGCTTAGAGGCGCGAGCGGGATATTCCTACAATGAGCAGTTCTTC.

This clonotype was counted at least ten times. The gene calls are TRBV5-1 and TRBJ1-1; D ambiguous. Deletions cut 4 bases from V and 0 bases from J, with 16 bases between. Germline V gene sequence: CDR1 SGHRS, CDR2 YFSETQ. The CDR3 spans 16 residues. The CDR3 spells CASSPFVSSMNTEAFF. In nucleotides, the CDR3 is TGCGCCAGCAGCCCCTTTGTGAGTTCTATGAACACTGAAGCTTTCTTT.

This clonotype was seen at least ten times. The V and J genes are TRBV24-1 and TRBJ2-1, with TRBD1 matching 10 bases. The CDR3 totals 22 residues. V was pared by 2 bases and J by 7 bases, with 25 bases of the junction left unmatched. The germline CDR1 and CDR2 sequences are KGHDR and SFDVKD. CDR3 loop: CATSDSLSRTGGSAGVMNEQFF. The CDR3 DNA sequence: TGTGCCACCAGTGATTCCCTAAGCCGGACAGGGGGATCAGCGGGAGTGATGAATGAGCAGTTCTTC.

Ten or more counts support this clonotype. The chain uses TRBV20-1 and TRBJ2-5, with a tentative D call TRBD2 (6 bases). This CDR3 is 15 amino acids long. In germline, CDR1 is DFQATT, CDR2 SNEGSKA (reference sequence). The V and J ends lost 0 bases and 5 bases respectively, with 16 bases between them. CDR3 in DNA: TGCAGTGCTAGAGATCAACGTGGAGGGCTGGAGACCCAGTACTTC. Protein sequence: CSARDQRGGLETQYF.

The chain is built from TRBV7-2 and TRBJ2-6, with a weak D call TRBD1 (5 bases). CDR3 length: 18 amino acids. Germline V CDR1 and CDR2: SGHTA, FQGNSA. V gave up 1 base and J gave up 0 bases, with 13 bases separating them. The CDR3 here is CASSLGQLEPSGANVLTF. The CDR3 nucleotides are TGTGCCAGCAGCTTAGGACAGCTAGAGCCCTCTGGGGCCAACGTCCTGACTTTC. The full variable domain, completed using reference TRBV7-2 and TRBJ2-6, is GAGVSQSPSNKVTEKGKDVELRCDPISGHTALYWYRQSLGQGLEFLIYFQGNSAPDKSGLPSDRFSAERTGGSVSTLTIQRTQQEDSAVYLCASSLGQLEPSGANVLTFGAGSRLTVL.

In this sample, this clonotype turned up many times. The chain links TRBV27 to TRBJ1-2; 7 bases fit TRBD1. Germline lookup yields CDR1 MNHEY and CDR2 SMNVEV (reference sequence). This CDR3 region has 14 residues. After removal of 5 bases from V and 4 bases from J, the junction contained 7 bases not matched to a gene. The CDR3 bases are TGTGCCAGCAGTCCACAGGGGTGGAGCTATGGCTACACCTTC. Amino acids: CASSPQGWSYGYTF.

There are many counts of this clonotype. This chain uses TRBV7-8 with TRBJ1-2; no clear D. Germline CDR1 is SGHVS and CDR2 is FQNEAQ. Trimming shortened V by 0 bases and J by 4 bases, and 12 bases separated the two germline ends. CDR3 size: 15 residues. CDR3 residues: CASSLAPGLRYGYTF. Written as DNA, the CDR3 is TGTGCCAGCAGCTTAGCACCGGGTCTCCGCTATGGCTACACCTTC.

The sample holds one count of this clonotype. The chain recombines TRBV12-3 or TRBV12-4 with TRBJ1-2; possible D gene TRBD1, 5 bases. Between the trimmed V and J ends, which lost 5 bases and 8 bases, there was a span of 21 bases. The CDR3 has 15 amino acids. The CDR3 region has the DNA TGTGCCAGCAGTCCCGCGGGCAGGGCTCCCAGCGGCTACACCTTC. This codes for CASSPAGRAPSGYTF.

A few counts support this clonotype. This sequence joins TRBV11-2 and TRBJ2-3; no firm D call. The germline V and J ends were trimmed by 4 bases and 2 bases, with 13 bases remaining between them. CDR3 length equals 15 residues. The germline CDR1 and CDR2 sequences are SGHAT and FQNNGV. The CDR3, as DNA: TGTGCCAGCAGCTGGACCCGATCAAACACAGATACGCAGTATTTT. Translating it yields CASSWTRSNTDTQYF. The variable domain in full, with the rest retrieved from reference TRBV11-2 and TRBJ2-3, is EAGVAQSPRYKIIEKRQSVAFWCNPISGHATLYWYQQILGQGPKLLIQFQNNGVVDDSQLPKDRFSAERLKGVDSTLKIQPAKLEDSAVYLCASSWTRSNTDTQYFGPGTRLTVL.